Described below is a single T cell receptor beta chain sequence and its context. Different DNA sequences within this sample yield the same CDR3. This CDR3 contains 14 residues. Germline V gives CDR1 LNHDA, CDR2 SQIVND (reference sequence). V was trimmed by 1 base and J by 0 bases, leaving 7 bases between them. This sample stems from a study of blood T cell repertoires in COVID-19. The overall study: PBMCs, B-cell-depleted T cells, or T cells were the source of the cDNA or gDNA that made up the material.

In the original analysis: Amplification from reference gene primers served as the basis for estimated nucleated cell counts. Only in-frame clones appear in the TCRdb table, and some are missing; sequencing was by immunoSEQ multiplex PCR. That table gives V, J and clone size, and the DNA gave D and trimming. The table includes more than 150,000 clones, 84% detected once. What was sequenced was peripheral blood. The rearrangement uses TRBV19 and TRBJ2-7; D is possibly TRBD2 (5 bases). This TCR derives from a human donor in a cohort sampled during active COVID-19. In DNA, the CDR3 is TGTGCCAGTAGTATAGGAGGGAGCTCCTACGAGCAGTACTTC. Translated: CASSIGGSSYEQYF.